Presented here are 3 T cell receptor beta chains from one specimen sequenced in a study of T cell responses to AZD1222 COVID-19 vaccine. Some clones are missing from TCRdb's copy, which holds only in-frame ones; the method was immunoSEQ multiplex PCR. This sample has some 130,000 clones, with over 85% found just once. The sequencing used peripheral blood, collected 28 days after the second AZD1222 dose. These receptors were collected from an adult who received the AZD1222 COVID-19 vaccine.

This chain links TRBV5-8 with TRBJ1-6, with 7 bases identical to TRBD1. With 4 bases clipped from V and 0 bases from J, the junction kept 4 bases outside the gene matches. CDR1 is SGHTS and CDR2 is YDEGEE in the germline V gene. This CDR3 region has 16 residues. CDR3 amino acids: CASSATGSSYNSPLHF. The CDR3 region has the DNA TGTGCCAGCAGCGCGACAGGGAGCTCCTATAATTCACCCCTCCACTTT.

The chain employs TRBV15 and TRBJ1-1; D possibly corresponds to TRBD1 (6 bases). Germline V gene sequence: CDR1 LNHNV, CDR2 YYDKDF (reference sequence). V was cut by 4 bases and J by 5 bases, with 17 bases left in between. The CDR3 is 15 residues long. In DNA form, the CDR3 reads TGTGCCACCAGCATGAGTCAGGGGTTTCAGACTGAAGCTTTCTTT. It is translated as CATSMSQGFQTEAFF. The full variable domain, its missing parts supplied by reference TRBV15 and TRBJ1-1, is DAMVIQNPRYQVTQFGKPVTLSCSQTLNHNVMYWYQQKSSQAPKLLFHYYDKDFNNEADTPDNFQSRRPNTSFCFLDIRSPGLGDTAMYLCATSMSQGFQTEAFFGQGTRLTVV.

V usage is TRBV2 and J usage is TRBJ2-1, with TRBD2 identical over 10 bases. V dropped 2 bases and J dropped 6; count of bases not matched to a gene: 1. This CDR3 has 14 residues. CDR1 and CDR2 from the germline V gene are SNHLY and FYNNEI. CDR3 loop: CASSEQRGGNEQFF. As DNA, the CDR3 is TGTGCCAGCAGTGAACAGCGGGGGGGCAATGAGCAGTTCTTC.